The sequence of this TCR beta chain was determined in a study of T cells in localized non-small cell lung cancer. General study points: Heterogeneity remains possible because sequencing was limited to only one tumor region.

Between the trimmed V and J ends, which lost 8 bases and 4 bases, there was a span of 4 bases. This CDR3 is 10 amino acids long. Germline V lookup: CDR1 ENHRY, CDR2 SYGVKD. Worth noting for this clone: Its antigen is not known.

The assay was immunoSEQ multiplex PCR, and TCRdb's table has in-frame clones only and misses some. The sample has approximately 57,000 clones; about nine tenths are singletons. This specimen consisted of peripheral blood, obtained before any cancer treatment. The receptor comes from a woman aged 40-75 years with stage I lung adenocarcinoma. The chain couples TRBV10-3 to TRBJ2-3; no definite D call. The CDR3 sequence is CAIGSDTQYF. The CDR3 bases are TGTGCCATCGGTTCAGATACGCAGTATTTT.